The 3 T cell receptor beta chains below all came from one sample that was sequenced in a study of T cells in Graves' hyperthyroidism and ophthalmopathy. Researchers amplified the TCR beta CDR3 regions from RNA transcripts. First-round RT-PCR targeting the TCR CDR3 was performed with the HTBI primer set. One entry per CDR3 protein, called by TCRdb with MiXCR from the multiplex PCR reads. The sample holds 350,000 or so distinct CDR3 sequences, less than 20% seen once. Sequencing was performed on blood. These receptors originate from a woman aged 40 to 50 with Graves' ophthalmopathy.

This clonotype was found many times. This chain links TRBV10-3 with TRBJ1-2, with a tentative D call TRBD1 (5 bases). Germline assignment: CDR1 ENHRY and CDR2 SYGVKD. The CDR3 totals 12 residues. Trimming stripped 4 bases from V and 10 bases from J, with 13 bases between. This CDR3 reads CAISGTGTNYTF. CDR3 DNA: TGTGCCATCAGTGGGACCGGGACGAACTACACCTTC.

This clonotype was seen repeatedly, ten times or more. This chain links TRBV6-2 or TRBV6-3 with TRBJ1-5; possible D gene TRBD1, 6 bases. The CDR3 contains 18 residues. V lost 1 base, J lost 2 bases, and 18 bases lay in between. The germline gives CDR1 MNHEY, CDR2 SVGEGT. The DNA of the CDR3 is TGTGCCAGCAGTTACTATCCCCCAGGGGAACATGGCAATCAGCCCCAGCATTTT. Its protein is CASSYYPPGEHGNQPQHF.

This clonotype was detected ten times or more. In DNA form, the CDR3 reads TGTGCCAGCAGCGTAACTAGCGGAGGGGACCGGCAGTACTTC. Residues: CASSVTSGGDRQYF. The chain links TRBV9 to TRBJ2-7; 8 nucleotides match TRBD2. Germline values: CDR1 SGDLS, CDR2 YYNGEE. The CDR3 consists of 14 residues. J was trimmed by 9 bases and V by 1 base; bases with no gene match: 9.